This TCR beta chain was found in a study of beta chain features in type 1 diabetes. Since all of the isolated RNA was reverse transcribed, expressed TCRB transcripts were what got sequenced. Measured with immunoSEQ multiplex PCR; TCRdb has only the in-frame clones, and not every one. The sample yields about 270,000 clones, 11% to 15% seen once. The CDR3 spans 13 residues. CDR1 is SNHLY, CDR2 FYNNEI, per germline. Trimming took off 4 bases at V and 5 bases at J, with 11 bases between the two ends. Regarding this clone: Other DNA sequences in this specimen translate into the identical CDR3.

Sequenced sample: naive CD4+ T cells from blood. The receptor's source is a woman aged 40 to 55 in good health. The chain links TRBV2 to TRBJ2-5; weak D call: TRBD1 (6 bases). CDR3 region: CASSGGGRETQYF. CDR3 DNA sequence: TGTGCCAGCAGTGGAGGGGGTAGGGAGACCCAGTACTTC.